These 11 T cell receptor beta chains were all obtained from the same sample, sequenced in a study of T cells after yellow fever vaccination. A single record per CDR3 protein comes from TCRdb applying MiXCR to the 5' RACE reads. The table lists roughly 340,000 distinct CDR3 sequences, 8.5% to 9% of them singletons, with roughly 18% in the top ten. Sequencing used PBMCs, obtained on the day of the first yellow fever vaccination. These receptors were collected from a man younger than 35 who received the YFV17D yellow fever vaccine.

The sample holds a few counts of this clonotype. Compared with germline, one end of the junction differs, possibly owing to a read error. V usage is TRBV7-7 and J usage is TRBJ2-5; D tentatively reads TRBD1 or TRBD2 (5 bases each). Germline lookup yields CDR1 SSHAT and CDR2 FNYEAQ (reference sequence). There are 15 residues in the CDR3. This CDR3 reads CASSSSWGRGETQYF. CDR3 nucleotides: TGTGCTAGCAGCTCCTCATGGGGCCGCGGGGAGACCCAGTACTTC. Full variable domain (remainder filled in from reference TRBV7-7 and TRBJ2-5): GAGVSQSPRYKVTKRGQDVTLRCDPISSHATLYWYQQALGQGPEFLTYFNYEAQPDKSGLPSDRFSAERPEGSISTLTIQRTEQRDSAMYRCASSSSWGRGETQYFGPGTRLLVL.

This clonotype has at least ten counts. The chain couples TRBV28 to TRBJ2-1; tentatively, D is TRBD2 (7 bases). Between the trimmed V and J ends, which lost 4 bases and 3 bases, there was a span of 13 bases. CDR1 and CDR2 (germline): MDHEN, SYDVKM. The CDR3 runs 15 residues. The CDR3 is CASSYVGGLYNEQFF. The CDR3 region has the DNA TGTGCCAGCAGTTATGTCGGGGGGCTCTACAATGAGCAGTTCTTC.

This clonotype was detected many times. The J gene is TRBJ1-2, the V gene TRBV7-2; tentatively, D is TRBD1 (5 bases). The CDR3 totals 15 residues. CDR1 SGHTA and CDR2 FQGNSA come from the germline V gene. The V and J ends lost 7 bases and 5 bases respectively, with 20 bases between them. In DNA form, the CDR3 reads TGTGCCAGCACGCCATCCCCCGGGGCGATATATGGCTACACCTTC. This encodes CASTPSPGAIYGYTF.

This chain links TRBV20-1 with TRBJ2-1; TRBD2 aligns across 11 bases. This CDR3 contains 16 residues. Germline trimming cut 5 bases from V and 2 bases from J; bases unmatched to any gene: 8. The germline V gene encodes CDR1 DFQATT and CDR2 SNEGSKA (reference sequence). The CDR3 spells CSAAPLLAGAYNEQFF. For the CDR3, the DNA is TGCAGTGCTGCCCCCCTACTAGCGGGGGCCTACAATGAGCAGTTCTTC.

This clonotype has ten or more counts. The rearrangement joins TRBV6-1 to TRBJ1-5; 7 bases fit TRBD1. Germline CDR1 is MNHNS and CDR2 is SASEGT. CDR3 length: 15 residues. Trimming took 6 bases from V and 0 from J; bases not matched to a gene: 5. CDR3 protein: CASRAGQNSNQPQHF. In nucleotides, the CDR3 is TGTGCCAGCAGAGCGGGACAGAATAGCAATCAGCCCCAGCATTTT.

This clonotype was observed a few times. The V and J genes are TRBV6-5 and TRBJ2-1; 9 bases align to TRBD1. The CDR3 runs 15 residues. The junction had 8 bases not matched to a gene; V was cut back by 3 bases and J by 8 bases. CDR1 and CDR2 from the germline V gene are MNHEY and SVGAGI. The CDR3 loop is CASSYGTGLSDEQFF. CDR3 nucleotides: TGTGCCAGCAGTTATGGGACAGGGCTTTCCGATGAGCAGTTCTTC.

This clonotype appeared many times. V gene TRBV7-2 combines with J gene TRBJ2-5; D might be TRBD2 (7 bases). Per the germline V gene, CDR1 is SGHTA and CDR2 is FQGNSA. This CDR3 is 14 amino acids long. Trimming pared 5 bases from V and 5 bases from J, leaving 15 bases between. The CDR3 is CASSPGGAQETQYF. The CDR3, as DNA: TGTGCCAGCAGCCCTGGGGGGGCCCAGGAGACCCAGTACTTC.

V gene TRBV20-1 combines with J gene TRBJ2-2; TRBD2 agrees at 7 bases. V lost 7 bases to trimming and J lost 4 bases; unmatched junction nucleotides: 3. This CDR3 is 12 amino acids long. Germline V gives CDR1 DFQATT, CDR2 SNEGSKA (reference sequence). The CDR3 DNA reads as TGCAGTGGACTAGCTCGCACCGGGGAGCTGTTTTTT. Protein: CSGLARTGELFF.

This clonotype occurred a few times. The V and J genes are TRBV7-2 and TRBJ1-2; D may be TRBD1 (6 bases). This CDR3 contains 14 residues. V was trimmed by 2 bases and J by 4 bases, leaving 11 bases between them. The germline CDR1 and CDR2 sequences are SGHTA and FQGNSA. The CDR3 region has the DNA TGTGCCAGCAGCTTATTCACAGGGTCCTATGGCTACACCTTC. It yields the protein CASSLFTGSYGYTF.

This clonotype was found a few times. This chain connects TRBV12-3 or TRBV12-4 to TRBJ2-7; D assignment may be TRBD1 or TRBD2 (5 bases each). CDR3 length equals 13 residues. V lost 3 bases and J 6 bases, leaving 12 bases between the germline ends. Written as DNA, the CDR3 is TGTGCCAGCAGTTTGGTTTCCGGGACCGAGCAGTACTTC. As protein: CASSLVSGTEQYF.

This clonotype was observed a handful of times. The chain recombines TRBV12-3 or TRBV12-4 with TRBJ2-3; 9 bases agree with TRBD2. CDR3 length: 13 residues. J lost 3 bases, V lost 8 bases, and 3 bases had no gene match. CDR3 sequence reads: CASVSGGTDTQYF. The DNA for the CDR3 is TGTGCCAGCGTTAGCGGGGGTACAGATACGCAGTATTTT.